This T cell receptor beta chain was obtained from a study of T cell responses to AZD1222 COVID-19 vaccine. Study findings and constraints: Every sample of the repertoires postdated the peak T cell response. The study found Spike-specific TCR breadth and depth rose after two AZD1222 doses.

The data were produced by immunoSEQ multiplex PCR, yet TCRdb's version contains in-frame clones alone and is incomplete. Of about 170,000 clones listed, about nine tenths were seen once; the top ten hold about 1.6%. Notes on this clone: The target antigen is unknown.

The CDR3 contains 15 residues. From germline, CDR1 is SNHLY and CDR2 FYNNEI. Trimming removed 1 base from V and 6 bases from J, with 10 bases in between. The chain employs TRBV2 and TRBJ1-6; D not certain. This sequence was found in an adult in good health. The starting material was peripheral blood, obtained on day 0 of AZD1222 vaccination. CDR3 bases: TGTGCCAGCAGTGAAGGGGTAGGTTTTAATTCACCCCTCCACTTT. Its translation is CASSEGVGFNSPLHF.